One and the same sample provided the 19 T cell receptor beta chains below, sequenced in a study of CD8+ T cells in alopecia areata. Documented treatment: oral pan-JAK inhibitor, 5-10 mg twice daily. As the sequencing template, cDNA was produced by extracting RNA and reverse transcribing it. The data were produced by immunoSEQ multiplex PCR, yet TCRdb's version contains in-frame clones alone and is incomplete. This table has hundreds of thousands of clones, more than 60% appearing once. This sample comprised CD4+ T cells sorted from blood, obtained around week 46, from a patient treated with tofacitinib. Receptors were obtained from a human donor with alopecia areata.

The sample holds many counts of this clone. An end of the junction differs from the germline gene, which may be a read error. The chain employs TRBV10-3 and TRBJ2-4; a possible D gene is TRBD1 (5 bases). Germline CDR1 reads ENHRY; CDR2 reads SYGVKD. The CDR3 length is 9 residues. The CDR3 is CAIDDRRNF. CDR3 coding DNA: TGTGCCATCGATGACAGAAGGAACTTC.

The genes are TRBV11-2 and TRBJ1-1, with TRBD1 as a possible D gene (5 bases). This CDR3 has 13 amino acids. V lost 2 bases and J 5 bases, leaving 9 bases between the germline ends. Germline V gene data show CDR1 as SGHAT and CDR2 as FQNNGV. CDR3 loop: CASSLWGRTEAFF. The CDR3, as DNA: TGTGCCAGCAGCTTATGGGGACGTACTGAAGCTTTCTTT.

The rearrangement uses TRBV19 and TRBJ2-7; 10 bases are a match to TRBD1. This CDR3 has 13 amino acids. Germline V lookup: CDR1 LNHDA, CDR2 SQIVND (reference sequence). J lost 9 bases, V lost 6 bases, and 8 bases had no gene match. CDR3 bases: TGTGCCAGTAGCAACCGGGACAGGGGTTGGCAGTACTTC. It codes for CASSNRDRGWQYF.

The chain is built from TRBV29-1 and TRBJ2-3, with 7 bases matching TRBD1. The CDR3 spans 15 residues. Losses at the gene ends were 6 bases for V and 3 bases for J; bases not matched to a gene: 12. CDR1 SQVTM and CDR2 ANQGSEA come from the germline V gene. The CDR3 bases are TGCAGCGTCGCGCAAAACAGGGGTAGGACAGATACGCAGTATTTT. Protein product: CSVAQNRGRTDTQYF.

The rearrangement joins TRBV4-3 to TRBJ2-7, with 9 bases aligning to TRBD1. The germline V gene has CDR1 LGHNA and CDR2 YSLEER. With V trimmed by 0 bases and J by 5 bases, 8 bases remained unmatched. CDR3 length: 16 amino acids. The DNA of the CDR3 is TGCGCCAGCAGCCAAGAAAAAGGACAGGGGTACCACGAGCAGTACTTC. Translated: CASSQEKGQGYHEQYF.

The chain links TRBV7-3 to TRBJ2-1, with D possibly being TRBD2 (5 bases). Germline V lookup: CDR1 SGHTA, CDR2 FQGTGA. The length of the CDR3 is 14 residues. V lost 5 bases to trimming and J lost 9 bases, with 17 bases between them. CDR3 nucleotides: TGTGCCAGCAGCCCGCCGGGAACACATAGTGAGCAGTTCTTC. This gives the protein CASSPPGTHSEQFF. Full variable domain (remainder filled in from reference TRBV7-3 and TRBJ2-1): GAGVSQTPSNKVTEKGKYVELRCDPISGHTALYWYRQSLGQGPEFLIYFQGTGAADDSGLPNDRFFAVRPEGSVSTLKIQRTERGDSAVYLCASSPPGTHSEQFFGPGTRLTVL.

The CDR3 DNA sequence: TGCGCCAGCAGCTTGGGGCGGGAAGACACCGGGGAGCTGTTTTTT. Protein product: CASSLGREDTGELFF. The gene calls are TRBV5-1 and TRBJ2-2; tentative D call: TRBD2 (6 bases). Trimming stripped 0 bases from V and 3 bases from J, with 9 bases between. The length of the CDR3 is 15 residues. CDR1 and CDR2 from the germline V gene are SGHRS and YFSETQ.

The rearrangement uses TRBV6-5 and TRBJ2-1; D may be TRBD2 (6 bases). V lost 7 bases and J lost 0, with 13 bases in between. CDR1 is MNHEY and CDR2 is SVGAGI in the germline V gene. This CDR3 spans 15 amino acids. CDR3 DNA: TGTGCCAGCATGGAGGGGACCCCCTCCTACAATGAGCAGTTCTTC. Translated, it gives CASMEGTPSYNEQFF.

The genes are TRBV7-2 and TRBJ2-1; 8 positions agree with TRBD2. In germline, CDR1 is SGHTA, CDR2 FQGNSA. Trimming cost V 5 bases and J 0 bases; bases outside gene matches: 9. The CDR3 extends over 17 amino acids. This chain's CDR3 is CASSQTSGGYSYNEQFF. In DNA form, the CDR3 reads TGTGCCAGCAGCCAAACAAGCGGGGGTTACTCCTACAATGAGCAGTTCTTC.

The rearrangement joins TRBV4-3 to TRBJ1-4, with 12 positions matching TRBD1. This CDR3 has 16 residues. Germline V lookup: CDR1 LGHNA, CDR2 YSLEER. After removal of 4 bases from V and 5 bases from J, the junction contained 5 bases not matched to a gene. The CDR3 loop reads CASSPAGTGGNEKLFF. In DNA form, the CDR3 reads TGCGCCAGCAGCCCAGCCGGGACAGGGGGCAATGAAAAACTGTTTTTT.

The chain is built from TRBV29-1 and TRBJ2-3; tentatively, D is TRBD1 (6 bases). This CDR3 comprises 15 residues. The V gene's germline CDR1 is SQVTM and CDR2 ANQGSEA. The ends were cut back, 4 bases at V and 0 bases at J, with 14 bases in the middle. CDR3 loop: CSVGGTPTSTDTQYF. CDR3 DNA: TGCAGCGTTGGTGGGACACCAACTAGCACAGATACGCAGTATTTT.

As concerns this clone: The same CDR3 arises from other DNA sequences in this sample as well. The V and J genes are TRBV29-1 and TRBJ1-1; possibly TRBD1 for D (5 bases). The CDR3 length is 13 residues. In germline, CDR1 is SQVTM, CDR2 ANQGSEA. V was pared by 4 bases and J by 1 base, with 10 bases between. The CDR3 loop is CSVAGRANTEAFF. CDR3 coding DNA: TGCAGCGTTGCTGGCAGGGCGAACACTGAAGCTTTCTTT. The entire variable domain, with the rest obtained from reference TRBV29-1 and TRBJ1-1, is as follows: SAVISQKPSRDICQRGTSLTIQCQVDSQVTMMFWYRQQPGQSLTLIATANQGSEATYESGFVIDKFPISRPNLTFSTLTVSNMSPEDSSIYLCSVAGRANTEAFFGQGTRLTVV.

V usage is TRBV30 and J usage is TRBJ1-1; 7 positions match TRBD1. The germline CDR1 and CDR2 sequences are GTSNPN and SVGIG (reference sequence). J lost 6 bases, V lost 2 bases, and 15 bases had no gene match. The CDR3 runs to 16 residues. This CDR3 reads CAWSRLGGSTHPEAFF. The CDR3 bases are TGTGCCTGGAGTCGCTTAGGGGGCAGTACACACCCTGAAGCTTTCTTT. The full variable domain, completed using reference TRBV30 and TRBJ1-1, is SQTIHQWPATLVQPVGSPLSLECTVEGTSNPNLYWYRQAAGRGLQLLFYSVGIGQISSEVPQNLSASRPQDRQFILSSKKLLLSDSGFYLCAWSRLGGSTHPEAFFGQGTRLTVV.

This clone turned up a few times. The chain joins TRBV21-1 to TRBJ2-7. TRBV21-1 counts as a pseudogene. The CDR3 sequence is 13 residues long. CDR3 amino acids: CASSSQGPYEQYF. DNA of the CDR3: TGTGCCAGCAGCAGTCAGGGACCCTACGAGCAGTACTTC.

This clone was detected a few times. V gene TRBV29-1 combines with J gene TRBJ2-2; TRBD1 might be the D (6 bases). Germline V CDR1 and CDR2: SQVTM, ANQGSEA. The CDR3 totals 14 residues. The germline V and J ends were trimmed by 5 bases and 0 bases, with 10 bases remaining between them. CDR3 sequence: CSVKTGTNTGELFF. The CDR3 DNA reads as TGCAGCGTTAAGACAGGAACGAACACCGGGGAGCTGTTTTTT.

The genes are TRBV6-5 and TRBJ2-7; tentative D call: TRBD2 (5 bases). The CDR3 has 14 amino acids. Germline values: CDR1 MNHEY, CDR2 SVGAGI. The V gene lost 2 bases and the J gene lost 0 bases, with 8 bases spanning the gap. The CDR3 bases are TGTGCCAGCAGTTACCAACGGGACTCCTACGAGCAGTACTTC. It codes for CASSYQRDSYEQYF.

In its sample, this clone was seen a few times. The rearrangement joins TRBV10-3 to TRBJ2-1, with 9 nucleotides matching TRBD1. The CDR3 runs 14 residues. Trimming took 7 bases from V and 3 from J; bases not matched to a gene: 4. Germline V gives CDR1 ENHRY, CDR2 SYGVKD. CDR3 protein: CAIMSDRGYNEQFF. The CDR3 region has the DNA TGTGCCATCATGTCGGACAGGGGCTACAATGAGCAGTTCTTC.

This chain uses TRBV30 with TRBJ1-2; D possibly corresponds to TRBD1 (6 bases). Germline V gene data show CDR1 as GTSNPN and CDR2 as SVGIG (reference sequence). The CDR3 is made up of 14 amino acids. The V end was cut by 1 base, the J end by 4 bases, with 13 bases between. The CDR3 here is CAWSDHGGPYGYTF. CDR3 sequence (DNA): TGTGCCTGGAGTGACCATGGGGGCCCCTATGGCTACACCTTC.

The rearrangement joins TRBV29-1 to TRBJ2-7, with a weak D call TRBD2 (5 bases). The CDR3 length is 13 residues. Germline CDR1 SQVTM, CDR2 ANQGSEA. V lost 4 bases and J lost 2, with 12 bases in between. The CDR3 loop reads CSVASRTTYEQYF. DNA for the CDR3: TGCAGCGTTGCTAGCAGAACCACCTACGAGCAGTACTTC.